The present T cell receptor (beta chain) was sequenced within a study of blood T cell repertoires in COVID-19. The wider study: Donors in the United States, Italy and Spain gave samples during acute or convalescent COVID-19. PBMCs, B-cell-depleted T cells, or T cells were the source of the cDNA or gDNA that made up the material.

Libraries were prepared by immunoSEQ multiplex PCR; TCRdb keeps only in-frame clonotypes and omits some of them. The sample has under 70,000 clones, 80% seen once. The CDR3 has 14 residues. CDR1 SEHNR and CDR2 FQNEAQ come from the germline V gene (reference sequence). The germline V and J ends were trimmed by 3 bases and 4 bases, with 11 bases remaining between them. This clonotype originated in a human donor in a cohort sampled during active COVID-19. Material for sequencing was peripheral blood. The chain has TRBV7-9 and TRBJ2-3; D may be TRBD2 (6 bases). CDR3 sequence: CASSFGGGPDTQYF. CDR3 bases: TGTGCCAGCAGCTTTGGGGGAGGCCCAGATACGCAGTATTTT.